Each of the 31 T cell receptor beta chains below was sequenced from the same sample in a study of shared clonotypes between healthy human individuals. Measured with immunoSEQ multiplex PCR; TCRdb has only the in-frame clones, and not every one. The sample consists of approximately 2,300,000 clones, less than 95% of them appearing once. The sequenced sample consisted of naive CD4+ T cells from PBMCs. Subset specified: CD45RA+ positively selected. These receptor sequences come from a man in his late teens or twenties in good health. Some clones in this sample may be carry-over from other donors' samples.

With respect to this clone: At the DNA level, this CDR3 is encoded by other sequences in the same sample as well. The gene calls are TRBV18 and TRBJ2-3; no clear D. Germline V gene lookup returns CDR1 KGHSH and CDR2 LQKENI. This CDR3 has 12 residues. V dropped 3 bases and J dropped 1 base, with 2 bases sitting between them. The CDR3, as DNA: TGTGCCAGCTCACCGGGCACAGATACGCAGTATTTT. The encoded protein is CASSPGTDTQYF. The whole variable domain, remainder taken from reference TRBV18 and TRBJ2-3, is NAGVMQNPRHLVRRRGQEARLRCSPMKGHSHVYWYRQLPEEGLKFMVYLQKENIIDESGMPKERFSAEFPKEGPSILRIQQVVRGDSAAYFCASSPGTDTQYFGPGTRLTVL.

This rearrangement joins TRBV29-1 to TRBJ2-5; tentatively, D is TRBD2 (5 bases). V was pared by 5 bases and J by 1 base, with 14 bases between. The CDR3 runs 14 residues. Germline assignment: CDR1 SQVTM and CDR2 ANQGSEA. The CDR3 coding sequence is TGCAGCGTTCGGTCGCGGGCTTTCCAAGAGACCCAGTACTTC. Residues: CSVRSRAFQETQYF.

On this clone itself: The sample holds other DNA sequences that translate to the same CDR3. This chain connects TRBV28 to TRBJ2-2; D gene uncertain. The CDR3 covers 15 residues. V lost 3 bases to trimming and J lost 2 bases, with 10 bases between them. Germline V lookup: CDR1 MDHEN, CDR2 SYDVKM. The CDR3 DNA reads as TGTGCCAGCAGTTTTGGGCAACTAAACACCGGGGAGCTGTTTTTT. It encodes CASSFGQLNTGELFF.

The gene calls are TRBV14 and TRBJ2-1; D is possibly TRBD2 (5 bases). Germline assignment: CDR1 SGHDN and CDR2 FVKESK. Trimming pared 3 bases from V and 0 bases from J, leaving 21 bases between. The CDR3 covers 19 residues. Here the CDR3 DNA reads TGTGCCAGCAGCCAGCTTATGGGGATCGGGGAGAGCTCCTACAATGAGCAGTTCTTC. Amino acids: CASSQLMGIGESSYNEQFF.

This CDR3 is CASSFGGQVETQYF. The DNA for the CDR3 is TGTGCCAGCAGTTTCGGGGGGCAAGTGGAGACCCAGTACTTC. The chain carries TRBV6-5 and TRBJ2-5; possible D gene TRBD2, 7 bases. CDR3 length: 14 residues. Germline-derived CDR1 and CDR2 are MNHEY and SVGAGI. Between the trimmed V and J ends, which lost 4 bases and 5 bases, there was a span of 14 bases.

A remark on this clone: At one end, the junction sequence differs from germline, possibly due to a read error. V and J are TRBV29-1 and TRBJ2-3; 8 nucleotides align to TRBD1. Germline CDR1 is SQVTM and CDR2 is ANQGSEA. The CDR3 has 12 amino acids. CDR3 residues: CSVSGSGTGPNF. The CDR3 DNA follows: TGCAGCGTCTCCGGATCCGGGACAGGCCCGAATTTT.

V gene TRBV23-1 combines with J gene TRBJ2-5; D might be TRBD1 or TRBD2, each matching 6 bases. Being an ORF, TRBV23-1 has a function that is uncertain. This CDR3 comprises 15 residues. Between the trimmed V and J ends, which lost 1 base and 5 bases, there was a span of 14 bases. Here the CDR3 reads CASSQCRRGRETQYF. The CDR3 DNA sequence: TGCGCCAGCAGTCAATGCAGACGGGGGCGGGAGACCCAGTACTTC.

The genes are TRBV5-1 and TRBJ2-7, with 10 bases matching TRBD1. This CDR3 is built from 14 residues. CDR1 is SGHRS and CDR2 is YFSETQ in the germline V gene. With V trimmed by 4 bases and J by 6 bases, 7 bases remained unmatched. The CDR3 reads CASSQMGQGSEQYF. CDR3 coding DNA: TGCGCCAGCAGCCAAATGGGACAGGGGAGCGAGCAGTACTTC.

The rearrangement joins TRBV27 to TRBJ2-7; D might be TRBD2 (5 bases). V lost 0 bases, J lost 4 bases, and 16 bases lay in between. Germline CDR1 reads MNHEY; CDR2 reads SMNVEV (reference sequence). The CDR3 spans 16 residues. The DNA for the CDR3 is TGTGCCAGCAGTTTATCTCGGAGGCAGGTCGGGTACGAGCAGTACTTC. This gives the protein CASSLSRRQVGYEQYF.

This chain connects TRBV7-7 to TRBJ2-5; D remains unclear. This CDR3 has 17 amino acids. The V end lost 1 base, the J end lost 4 bases, and 19 bases lay between the germline ends. Germline V lookup: CDR1 SSHAT, CDR2 FNYEAQ (reference sequence). The CDR3 loop is CASSLGDLRAPGETQYF. DNA for the CDR3: TGTGCCAGCAGCTTAGGGGATTTACGAGCGCCCGGAGAGACCCAGTACTTC.

V gene TRBV6-1 combines with J gene TRBJ1-5; a weak D match, TRBD1 (6 bases). V shed 6 bases and J shed 5 bases, with 11 bases lying between them. CDR1 and CDR2 (germline): MNHNS, SASEGT. The CDR3 is 13 residues long. The CDR3 DNA follows: TGTGCCAGCAGAGGGGGTTACGATCAGCCCCAGCATTTT. It translates to CASRGGYDQPQHF.

The chain couples TRBV9 to TRBJ2-1; no clear D gene. Trimming removed 0 bases from V and 5 bases from J, with 12 bases in between. From germline, CDR1 is SGDLS and CDR2 YYNGEE. The CDR3 extends over 15 amino acids. CDR3 bases: TGTGCCAGCAGCGTAGGTGGAACTCCGAACAATGAGCAGTTCTTC. This gives the protein CASSVGGTPNNEQFF.

V usage is TRBV18 and J usage is TRBJ2-1, with no clear D. The germline CDR1 and CDR2 sequences are KGHSH and LQKENI. The CDR3 contains 13 residues. Trimming shortened V by 1 base and J by 7 bases, and 8 bases separated the two germline ends. CDR3 in DNA: TGTGCCAGCTCACCACATTTGGGGAATGAGCAGTTCTTC. This encodes CASSPHLGNEQFF.

The chain joins TRBV6-1 to TRBJ2-1; 9 bases align to TRBD2. CDR1 is MNHNS, CDR2 SASEGT, per germline. The length of the CDR3 is 15 residues. Trimming took 5 bases from V and 7 from J; bases not matched to a gene: 9. The CDR3 coding sequence is TGTGCCAGCAGTCGGAGCCTAGCGGGACGAAATGAGCAGTTCTTC. It specifies CASSRSLAGRNEQFF.

The rearrangement links TRBV5-1 to TRBJ1-1; unclear D gene. Per the germline V gene, CDR1 is SGHRS and CDR2 is YFSETQ. V lost 0 bases, J lost 0 bases, and 9 bases lay in between. The CDR3 is 15 residues long. CDR3 loop: CASSLDPQVNTEAFF. DNA for the CDR3: TGCGCCAGCAGCTTGGACCCTCAGGTGAACACTGAAGCTTTCTTT.

The V and J genes are TRBV7-9 and TRBJ2-2; possible D gene TRBD1, 5 bases. The V gene lost 6 bases and the J gene lost 3 bases, with 11 bases spanning the gap. The CDR3 consists of 14 residues. Germline-derived CDR1 and CDR2 are SEHNR and FQNEAQ (reference sequence). CDR3 coding DNA: TGTGCCAGCAGTAACGACAGACACACCGGGGAGCTGTTTTTT. Encoded protein: CASSNDRHTGELFF.

V and J are TRBV10-2 and TRBJ1-6; TRBD1 might be the D (6 bases). Germline loops: CDR1 WSHSY, CDR2 SAAADI. V was shortened by 6 bases and J by 7 bases, with 22 bases between the two germline ends. The CDR3 has 17 residues. CDR3 amino acids: CASRAGQTIGGNSPLHF. The CDR3 DNA is TGCGCCAGCAGGGCCGGACAGACAATCGGTGGGAATTCACCCCTCCACTTT.

The chain has TRBV5-6 and TRBJ1-4; no reliable D call. The CDR3 runs to 15 residues. V lost 2 bases to trimming and J lost 12 bases, with 20 bases between them. CDR1 SGHDT and CDR2 YYEEEE come from the germline V gene. CDR3 loop: CASSFKNPGGTELFF. DNA for the CDR3: TGTGCCAGCAGCTTTAAGAATCCGGGCGGAACTGAACTGTTTTTT.

This clone was detected only a few times. V gene TRBV2 combines with J gene TRBJ1-1, with D perhaps matching TRBD1 (5 bases). This CDR3 contains 13 residues. Germline V gene data show CDR1 as SNHLY and CDR2 as FYNNEI. V dropped 11 bases and J dropped 1 base, with 14 bases sitting between them. DNA of the CDR3: TGTGCCTGGAAAGGGACTGAGAACACTGAAGCTTTCTTT. Amino acids: CAWKGTENTEAFF.

In DNA, the CDR3 is TGTGCCAGCCAACTGACCGGGACGGTTACCTACGAGCAGTACTTC. Protein sequence: CASQLTGTVTYEQYF. V and J are TRBV2 and TRBJ2-7; D may correspond to TRBD1 or TRBD2 (5 bases each). Germline assignment: CDR1 SNHLY and CDR2 FYNNEI. Trimming took 8 bases from V and 2 from J, leaving 19 bases between them. CDR3 size: 15 residues.

Remarks on this clone: Other DNA sequences in the same sample also yield this CDR3. V gene TRBV19 combines with J gene TRBJ2-3; D is unresolved. Looked up from germline, CDR1 is LNHDA and CDR2 is SQIVND (reference sequence). The CDR3 contains 13 residues. V gave up 9 bases and J gave up 0 bases, with 10 bases separating them. DNA for the CDR3: TGTGCCAGCGGAGATTCGAGCACAGATACGCAGTATTTT. This gives the protein CASGDSSTDTQYF. The full variable domain, rest sourced from reference TRBV19 and TRBJ2-3, is DGGITQSPKYLFRKEGQNVTLSCEQNLNHDAMYWYRQDPGQGLRLIYYSQIVNDFQKGDIAEGYSVSREKKESFPLTVTSAQKNPTAFYLCASGDSSTDTQYFGPGTRLTVL.

This clone has a single count. The chain joins TRBV6-5 to TRBJ2-1; D remains unclear. The V gene's germline CDR1 is MNHEY and CDR2 SVGAGI. CDR3 length equals 16 residues. V lost 0 bases and J 10 bases, leaving 19 bases between the germline ends. CDR3 DNA: TGTGCCAGCAGTTACTCCGACAACTTAAAGGGCCACGAGCAGTTCTTC. This codes for CASSYSDNLKGHEQFF.

The chain has TRBV21-1 and TRBJ1-2; TRBD1 is the table's D call and was not checked against the DNA. TRBV21-1 is noted as a pseudogene. The CDR3 contains 14 residues. CDR3 region: CASSKGARSYGYTF. The CDR3 bases are TGTGCCAGCAGCAAAGGGGCCAGGTCCTATGGCTACACCTTC.

CDR3 bases: TGTGCCAGCAGCGCCCGGGCCTCATCTGGGAGCACCGGGGAGCTGTTTTTT. Translating it yields CASSARASSGSTGELFF. V and J are TRBV9 and TRBJ2-2, with D tentatively TRBD2 (5 bases). With 3 bases removed from V and 4 bases from J, the gap between germline ends came to 19 bases. The CDR3 has 17 amino acids. Germline V lookup: CDR1 SGDLS, CDR2 YYNGEE.

V is TRBV5-4 and J is TRBJ1-4; perhaps TRBD1 as D (6 bases). The CDR3 totals 15 residues. From germline, CDR1 is SGHNT and CDR2 YYREEE (reference sequence). V shed 0 bases and J shed 8 bases, with 14 bases lying between them. The CDR3 DNA is TGTGCCAGCAGCTTGGCGGGGGCGCAAAAGGAAAAACTGTTTTTT. Translation gives CASSLAGAQKEKLFF.

In this sample, this clone turned up once. The chain carries TRBV10-3 and TRBJ2-5; D is unclear. Germline values: CDR1 ENHRY, CDR2 SYGVKD. The CDR3 length is 13 residues. V lost 10 bases and J 2 bases, leaving 14 bases between the germline ends. CDR3 nucleotide sequence: TGTGCCACCGCTATTGATTTACAAGAGACCCAGTACTTC. It encodes CATAIDLQETQYF.

The chain employs TRBV6-4 and TRBJ2-2; D is unclear. The V gene's germline CDR1 is MRHNA and CDR2 SNTAGT. The CDR3 totals 16 residues. Deletions cut 0 bases from V and 0 bases from J, with 8 bases between. Here the CDR3 DNA reads TGTGCCAGCAGTGACTCATGGAAGACGAACACCGGGGAGCTGTTTTTT. Its translation is CASSDSWKTNTGELFF.

The rearrangement links TRBV9 to TRBJ1-3, with 7 bases fitting TRBD1. CDR3 length: 16 residues. Trimming cost V 1 base and J 0 bases; bases outside gene matches: 4. Germline CDR1 SGDLS, CDR2 YYNGEE. This CDR3 is CASSVQGGTSGNTIYF. The CDR3 coding sequence is TGTGCCAGCAGCGTACAGGGGGGAACCTCTGGAAACACCATATATTTT.

Turning to this clone: Other DNA sequences in the sample encode the same CDR3. CDR3 nucleotides: TGTGCCAGTAGTATAGATCGGAGTTACGAGCAGTACTTC. This translates into CASSIDRSYEQYF. This chain joins TRBV19 and TRBJ2-7; D is unresolved. Trimming cost V 0 bases and J 4 bases, with 7 bases left between them. CDR1 is LNHDA, CDR2 SQIVND, per germline (reference sequence). CDR3 length: 13 amino acids.

The J gene is TRBJ2-1, the V gene TRBV4-1; TRBD1 agrees at 12 bases. V trimming: 3 bases; J trimming: 10 bases; junction bases outside the gene matches: 7. Germline V gives CDR1 MGHRA, CDR2 YSYEKL. The CDR3 loop spans 15 amino acids. The CDR3: CASSHPGQGAIEQFF. In DNA, the CDR3 is TGCGCCAGCAGCCACCCGGGACAGGGGGCTATCGAGCAGTTCTTC.

The chain uses TRBV18 and TRBJ2-7; the D is unclear. This CDR3 comprises 14 residues. Trimming stripped 3 bases from V and 2 bases from J, with 11 bases between. Germline values: CDR1 KGHSH, CDR2 LQKENI. DNA for the CDR3: TGTGCCAGCTCACCGGCCTTCACGACCTACGAGCAGTACTTC. Translation gives CASSPAFTTYEQYF.